This T cell receptor beta chain was recovered during a study of blood T cell repertoires in COVID-19. The wider study: COVID-19 samples from acute and convalescent phases originated in the United States, Italy and Spain.

Repertoires were generated with immunoSEQ multiplex PCR, while TCRdb's copy carries only in-frame clones and drops some. This sample carries 130,000 or so clones, roughly two thirds of them seen once, and the ten largest clones take over 1.5%. Germline V gene lookup returns CDR1 SGDLS and CDR2 YYNGEE. This CDR3 is 14 amino acids long. V was clipped by 4 bases and J by 6 bases; unmatched bases: 3. This clone has just a few counts. The receptor was isolated from a woman aged 70-85 years with acute or convalescent COVID-19. V gene TRBV9 combines with J gene TRBJ1-5; 11 bases line up with TRBD1. The specimen was peripheral blood. The CDR3 DNA sequence: TGTGCCAGCAGCCGGACAGGGGGCCCTCAGCCCCAGCATTTT. Translation: CASSRTGGPQPQHF.